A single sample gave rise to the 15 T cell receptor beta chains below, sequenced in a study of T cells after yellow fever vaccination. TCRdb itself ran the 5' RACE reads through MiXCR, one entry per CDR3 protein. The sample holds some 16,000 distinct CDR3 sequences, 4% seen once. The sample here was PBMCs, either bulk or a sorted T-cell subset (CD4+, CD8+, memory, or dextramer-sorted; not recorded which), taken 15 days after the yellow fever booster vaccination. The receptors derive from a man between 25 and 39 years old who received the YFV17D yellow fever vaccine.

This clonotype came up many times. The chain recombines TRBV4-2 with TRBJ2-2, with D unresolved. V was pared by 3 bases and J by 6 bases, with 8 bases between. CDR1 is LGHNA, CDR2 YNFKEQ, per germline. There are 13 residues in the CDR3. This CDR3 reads CASSQDVSGELFF. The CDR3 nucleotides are TGTGCCAGCAGCCAGGATGTATCCGGGGAGCTGTTTTTT.

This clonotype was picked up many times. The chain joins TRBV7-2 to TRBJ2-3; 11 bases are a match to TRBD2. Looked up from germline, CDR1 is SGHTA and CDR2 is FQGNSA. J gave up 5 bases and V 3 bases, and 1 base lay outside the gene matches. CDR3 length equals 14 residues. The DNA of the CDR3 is TGTGCCAGCAGCTTCACTAGCGGGGGAGATACGCAGTATTTT. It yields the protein CASSFTSGGDTQYF.

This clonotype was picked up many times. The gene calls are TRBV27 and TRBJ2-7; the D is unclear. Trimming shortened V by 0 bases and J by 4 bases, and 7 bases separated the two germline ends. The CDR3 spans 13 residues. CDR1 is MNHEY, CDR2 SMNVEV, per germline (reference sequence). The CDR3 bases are TGTGCCAGCAGTTTATCTCAGCTATACGAGCAGTACTTC. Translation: CASSLSQLYEQYF.

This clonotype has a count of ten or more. CDR3 in DNA: TGCAGCGGGGGGACAGGGGGAGGTTTGAATGAGCAGTTCTTC. Its translation is CSGGTGGGLNEQFF. The chain couples TRBV29-1 to TRBJ2-1, with 11 positions matching TRBD1. After removal of 7 bases from V and 7 bases from J, the junction contained 9 bases not matched to a gene. CDR1 is SQVTM, CDR2 ANQGSEA, per germline. The CDR3 has 14 amino acids.

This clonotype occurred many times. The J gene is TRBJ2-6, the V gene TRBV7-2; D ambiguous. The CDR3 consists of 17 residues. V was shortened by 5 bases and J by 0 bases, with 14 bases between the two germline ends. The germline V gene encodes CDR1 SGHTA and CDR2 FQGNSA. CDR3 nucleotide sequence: TGTGCCAGCAGCCCAAAATATAGGTCCTCTGGGGCCAACGTCCTGACTTTC. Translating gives CASSPKYRSSGANVLTF.

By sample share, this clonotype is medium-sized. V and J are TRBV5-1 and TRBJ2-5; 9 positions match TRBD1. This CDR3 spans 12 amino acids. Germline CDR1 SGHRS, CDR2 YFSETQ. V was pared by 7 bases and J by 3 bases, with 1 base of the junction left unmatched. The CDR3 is CASRDREETQYF. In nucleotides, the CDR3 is TGCGCCAGCCGGGACAGGGAAGAGACCCAGTACTTC.

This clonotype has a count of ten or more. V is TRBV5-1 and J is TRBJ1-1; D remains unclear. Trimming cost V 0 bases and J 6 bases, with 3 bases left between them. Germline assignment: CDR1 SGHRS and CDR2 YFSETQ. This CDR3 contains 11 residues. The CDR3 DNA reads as TGCGCCAGCAGCTTGGGTGCTGAAGCTTTCTTT. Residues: CASSLGAEAFF.

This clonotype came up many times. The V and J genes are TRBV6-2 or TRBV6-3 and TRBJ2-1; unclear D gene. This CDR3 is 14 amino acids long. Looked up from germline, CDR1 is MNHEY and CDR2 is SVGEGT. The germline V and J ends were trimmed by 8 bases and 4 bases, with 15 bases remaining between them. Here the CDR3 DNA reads TGTGCCAGCTGCTTTGATCGGTTTTACAATGAGCAGTTCTTC. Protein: CASCFDRFYNEQFF.

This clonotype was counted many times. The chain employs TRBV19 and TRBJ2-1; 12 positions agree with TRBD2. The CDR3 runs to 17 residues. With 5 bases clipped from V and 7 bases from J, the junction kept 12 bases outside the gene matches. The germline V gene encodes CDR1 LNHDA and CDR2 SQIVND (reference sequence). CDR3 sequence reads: CASSFILAGGRGNEQFF. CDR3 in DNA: TGTGCCAGTAGTTTCATACTAGCGGGAGGCAGGGGTAATGAGCAGTTCTTC.

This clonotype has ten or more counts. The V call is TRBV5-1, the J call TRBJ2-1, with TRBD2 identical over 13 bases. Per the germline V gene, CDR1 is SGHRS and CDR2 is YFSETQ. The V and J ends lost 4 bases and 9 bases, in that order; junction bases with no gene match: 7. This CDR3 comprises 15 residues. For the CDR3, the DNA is TGCGCCAGCAGCCCCGGACTAGCGGGAGATGGTGAGCAGTTCTTC. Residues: CASSPGLAGDGEQFF.

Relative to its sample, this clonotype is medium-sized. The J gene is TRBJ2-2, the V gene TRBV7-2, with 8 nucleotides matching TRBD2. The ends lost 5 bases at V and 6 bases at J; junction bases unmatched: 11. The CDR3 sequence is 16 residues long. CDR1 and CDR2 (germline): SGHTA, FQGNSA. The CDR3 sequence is CASSPGGSGMAGELFF. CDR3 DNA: TGTGCCAGCAGCCCGGGGGGTAGCGGGATGGCCGGGGAGCTGTTTTTT.

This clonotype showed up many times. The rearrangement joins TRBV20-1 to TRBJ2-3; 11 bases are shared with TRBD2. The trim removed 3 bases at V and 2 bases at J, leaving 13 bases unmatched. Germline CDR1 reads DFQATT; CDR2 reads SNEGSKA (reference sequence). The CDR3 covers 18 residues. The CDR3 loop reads CSARGTGTSGRVTDTQYF. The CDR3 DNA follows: TGCAGTGCTAGGGGTACCGGGACTAGCGGCAGGGTCACAGATACGCAGTATTTT.

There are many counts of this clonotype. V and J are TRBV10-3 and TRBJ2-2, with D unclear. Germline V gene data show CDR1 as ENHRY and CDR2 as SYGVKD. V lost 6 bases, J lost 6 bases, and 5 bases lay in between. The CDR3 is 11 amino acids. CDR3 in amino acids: CAISPAGELFF. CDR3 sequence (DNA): TGTGCCATCAGCCCCGCCGGGGAGCTGTTTTTT.

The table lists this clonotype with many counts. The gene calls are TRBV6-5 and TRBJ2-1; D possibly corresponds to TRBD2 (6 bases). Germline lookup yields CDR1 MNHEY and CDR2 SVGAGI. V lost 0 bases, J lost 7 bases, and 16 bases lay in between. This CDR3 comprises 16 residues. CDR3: CASSYSRLENGNEQFF. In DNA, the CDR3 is TGTGCCAGCAGTTACTCGAGACTAGAGAACGGGAATGAGCAGTTCTTC.

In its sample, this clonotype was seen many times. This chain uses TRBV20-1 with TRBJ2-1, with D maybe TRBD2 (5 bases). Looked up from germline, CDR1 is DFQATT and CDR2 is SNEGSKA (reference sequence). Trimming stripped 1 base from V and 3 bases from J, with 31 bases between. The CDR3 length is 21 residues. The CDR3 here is CSARVALKSGMPPSFYNEQFF. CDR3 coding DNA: TGCAGTGCTAGAGTTGCCCTTAAGAGCGGCATGCCCCCATCTTTCTACAATGAGCAGTTCTTC.